The 25 T cell receptor beta chains presented below share a single source sample, sequenced in a study of OX40 agonist ivuxolimab in advanced cancers. The data were produced by immunoSEQ multiplex PCR, yet TCRdb's version contains in-frame clones alone and is incomplete. The sample yields about 18,000 clones, approximately 78% seen once. The sample consisted of CD4+ or CD8+ T cells sorted from blood, taken in a trial of the OX40 agonist ivuxolimab. These receptors were collected from an adult with an advanced solid tumor such as melanoma, head and neck, liver or kidney cancer.

This chain uses TRBV19 with TRBJ2-2, with D maybe TRBD2 (6 bases). CDR3 size: 15 residues. Germline V CDR1 and CDR2: LNHDA, SQIVND (reference sequence). V was clipped by 3 bases and J by 5 bases, with 13 bases between them. Here the CDR3 DNA reads TGTGCCAGTAGTATTGCCTTGGGGGGAACCGGGGAGCTGTTTTTT. Protein product: CASSIALGGTGELFF.

The V call is TRBV15, the J call TRBJ2-5; D gene uncertain. V lost 1 base and J 4 bases, leaving 4 bases between the germline ends. Germline V CDR1 and CDR2: LNHNV, YYDKDF (reference sequence). The CDR3 contains 12 residues. CDR3 protein: CATSRVGETQYF. CDR3 DNA: TGTGCCACCAGCAGAGTAGGAGAGACCCAGTACTTC.

J is TRBJ2-1 and V is TRBV29-1, with D perhaps assigned TRBD1 or TRBD2 (6 bases each). V dropped 3 bases and J dropped 9 bases, with 21 bases sitting between them. The CDR3 loop spans 15 amino acids. Germline lookup yields CDR1 SQVTM and CDR2 ANQGSEA. This CDR3 is CSVEWLGGWGFEQFF. As DNA, the CDR3 is TGCAGCGTTGAGTGGTTAGGGGGGTGGGGCTTTGAGCAGTTCTTC.

The V gene is TRBV5-4, the J gene TRBJ2-7; TRBD1 aligns across 9 bases. This CDR3 spans 16 amino acids. The germline V gene has CDR1 SGHNT and CDR2 YYREEE (reference sequence). The ends lost 3 bases at V and 1 base at J; junction bases unmatched: 8. The DNA of the CDR3 is TGTGCCAGCAGCTCCGGTGGGGGACAGGGATCCTACGAGCAGTACTTC. Translation: CASSSGGGQGSYEQYF.

The chain combines TRBV4-2 with TRBJ1-1; no clear D gene. The CDR3 covers 16 residues. The germline gives CDR1 LGHNA, CDR2 YNFKEQ. The germline V and J ends were trimmed by 5 bases and 1 base, with 17 bases remaining between them. CDR3 sequence reads: CASSYGVLAANTEAFF. CDR3 nucleotide sequence: TGTGCCAGCAGCTACGGGGTTTTGGCGGCGAACACTGAAGCTTTCTTT.

The chain employs TRBV27 and TRBJ2-7; TRBD1 matches 12 bases. The CDR3 has 17 amino acids. The ends lost 0 bases at V and 4 bases at J; junction bases unmatched: 7. The V gene's germline CDR1 is MNHEY and CDR2 SMNVEV (reference sequence). CDR3 DNA sequence: TGTGCCAGCAGTTTATCCCTCCCGGGACAGGGGGCTTACGAGCAGTACTTC. Protein product: CASSLSLPGQGAYEQYF.

This chain uses TRBV6-1 with TRBJ2-1; D possibly corresponds to TRBD1 (5 bases). V was trimmed by 5 bases and J by 9 bases, leaving 11 bases between them. Germline V gene sequence: CDR1 MNHNS, CDR2 SASEGT. This CDR3 comprises 12 residues. CDR3 DNA: TGTGCCAGCAGTAGGGGCGGCGGTGAGCAGTTCTTC. This gives the protein CASSRGGGEQFF.

This clone was seen a handful of times. This chain joins TRBV7-8 and TRBJ1-5; TRBD1 aligns across 8 bases. Germline V lookup: CDR1 SGHVS, CDR2 FQNEAQ. CDR3 length: 21 residues. Germline trimming cut 1 base from V and 0 bases from J; bases unmatched to any gene: 17. The CDR3 nucleotides read TGTGCCAGCAGCTTAGGGGGGACAGGAAACGACCTGACTAATAGCAATCAGCCCCAGCATTTT. Translation gives CASSLGGTGNDLTNSNQPQHF. The full variable domain, rest sourced from reference TRBV7-8 and TRBJ1-5, is GAGVSQSPRYKVAKRGQDVALRCDPISGHVSLFWYQQALGQGPEFLTYFQNEAQLDKSGLPSDRFFAERPEGSVSTLKIQRTQQEDSAVYLCASSLGGTGNDLTNSNQPQHFGDGTRLSIL.

The CDR3 DNA is TGTGCCAGTAGTTACGGGACTAGCGGGAGGGCCGATGAAGAGACCCAGTACTTC. It is translated as CASSYGTSGRADEETQYF. The J gene is TRBJ2-5, the V gene TRBV19; 16 bases agree with TRBD2. Germline-derived CDR1 and CDR2 are LNHDA and SQIVND (reference sequence). V was clipped by 5 bases and J by 3 bases; unmatched bases: 9. The CDR3 runs to 18 residues. Filled out from reference TRBV19 and TRBJ2-5, the complete variable domain reads DGGITQSPKYLFRKEGQNVTLSCEQNLNHDAMYWYRQDPGQGLRLIYYSQIVNDFQKGDIAEGYSVSREKKESFPLTVTSAQKNPTAFYLCASSYGTSGRADEETQYFGPGTRLLVL.

The chain recombines TRBV7-8 with TRBJ1-3, with 7 bases aligning to TRBD1. The V gene end was trimmed by 1 base and the J gene end by 7 bases; junction bases not matched to a gene: 7. Germline CDR1 is SGHVS and CDR2 is FQNEAQ. CDR3 size: 15 residues. This CDR3 reads CASSLDPPGGNTIYF. DNA of the CDR3: TGTGCCAGCAGCTTAGACCCCCCAGGGGGGAACACCATATATTTT.

CDR3 coding DNA: TGTGCCAGCAGCTTAGATAAGCAGCGATACAATGAGCAGTTCTTC. It encodes CASSLDKQRYNEQFF. V and J are TRBV11-2 and TRBJ2-1; D is undetermined. Trimming shortened V by 0 bases and J by 4 bases, and 10 bases separated the two germline ends. Germline assignment: CDR1 SGHAT and CDR2 FQNNGV. The CDR3 is made up of 15 amino acids.

This chain uses TRBV4-3 with TRBJ2-7; D is ambiguous. The CDR3 is 13 residues long. Germline V gene lookup returns CDR1 LGHNA and CDR2 YSLEER. V lost 1 base and J 1 base, leaving 5 bases between the germline ends. The CDR3, as DNA: TGCGCCAGCAGCCAAGGGGTATCCTACGAGCAGTACTTC. Its translation is CASSQGVSYEQYF.

The chain joins TRBV4-3 to TRBJ2-7; TRBD2 matches 9 bases. With 0 bases clipped from V and 5 bases from J, the junction kept 14 bases outside the gene matches. The V gene's germline CDR1 is LGHNA and CDR2 YSLEER. CDR3 length: 18 residues. CDR3 sequence (DNA): TGCGCCAGCAGCCAAGAAGCGGCTCTAGCGGGGAAGGGCCACGAGCAGTACTTC. It is translated as CASSQEAALAGKGHEQYF.

The rearrangement joins TRBV7-6 to TRBJ1-3; no definite D call. V gave up 5 bases and J gave up 0 bases, with 11 bases separating them. This CDR3 has 15 amino acids. The V gene's germline CDR1 is SGHVS and CDR2 FNYEAQ. The CDR3 nucleotides read TGTGCCAGCAGCCGCGACCCGAGCTCTGGAAACACCATATATTTT. Translating gives CASSRDPSSGNTIYF.

The chain carries TRBV27 and TRBJ1-1; 9 nucleotides match TRBD1. Trimming at V came to 5 bases and at J to 6 bases, leaving 4 bases not matched to a gene. This CDR3 has 13 amino acids. Germline lookup yields CDR1 MNHEY and CDR2 SMNVEV (reference sequence). For the CDR3, the DNA is TGTGCCAGCAGTCATCGGACAGGGGCTGAAGCTTTCTTT. This codes for CASSHRTGAEAFF.

This sequence joins TRBV11-2 and TRBJ1-1; weak D call: TRBD1 (6 bases). V was trimmed by 1 base and J by 3 bases, leaving 9 bases between them. Germline V lookup: CDR1 SGHAT, CDR2 FQNNGV. The CDR3 runs 14 residues. This CDR3 reads CASSLGQGYTEAFF. CDR3 sequence (DNA): TGTGCCAGCAGCTTAGGCCAGGGGTACACTGAAGCTTTCTTT.

The sample holds a few counts of this clone. The chain links TRBV7-9 to TRBJ2-7; weak D call: TRBD2 (6 bases). Germline CDR1 reads SEHNR; CDR2 reads FQNEAQ (reference sequence). Between the trimmed V and J ends, which lost 8 bases and 0 bases, there was a span of 11 bases. The CDR3 has 13 amino acids. The CDR3 loop is CASSQTSSYEQYF. CDR3 DNA: TGTGCCAGCTCGCAGACTAGCTCCTACGAGCAGTACTTC. The full variable domain, with the rest looked up from reference TRBV7-9 and TRBJ2-7, is DTGVSQNPRHKITKRGQNVTFRCDPISEHNRLYWYRQTLGQGPEFLTYFQNEAQLEKSRLLSDRFSAERPKGSFSTLEIQRTEQGDSAMYLCASSQTSSYEQYFGPGTRLTVT.

This clone occurred once. The chain employs TRBV4-1 and TRBJ2-7; TRBD2 aligns across 7 bases. The CDR3 is 14 residues long. CDR1 and CDR2 (germline): MGHRA, YSYEKL. V lost 3 bases, J lost 3 bases, and 5 bases stayed unmatched. CDR3 bases: TGCGCCAGCAGCCATCAGACTAGCTACTACGAGCAGTACTTC. Residues: CASSHQTSYYEQYF.

The rearrangement uses TRBV6-6 and TRBJ1-2; TRBD1 matches 8 bases. V lost 0 bases and J lost 8; bases outside the gene matches: 8. CDR1 MNHNY and CDR2 SVGAGI come from the germline V gene (reference sequence). The CDR3 has 15 residues. CDR3: CASSYSGQGALGYTF. CDR3 sequence (DNA): TGTGCCAGCAGTTACTCGGGGCAGGGGGCGTTGGGCTACACCTTC.

V and J are TRBV6-1 and TRBJ1-1; TRBD1 is a possible D gene (6 bases). The CDR3 extends over 14 amino acids. V lost 2 bases and J lost 1, with 8 bases in between. The germline V gene has CDR1 MNHNS and CDR2 SASEGT. The CDR3: CASSESGANTEAFF. The CDR3 region has the DNA TGTGCCAGCAGTGAATCAGGGGCGAACACTGAAGCTTTCTTT.

Only a few counts were recorded for this clone. The chain has TRBV2 and TRBJ1-2; D gene unclear. CDR1 is SNHLY and CDR2 is FYNNEI in the germline V gene. The CDR3 is 12 residues long. Trimming removed 3 bases at V and 1 base at J, with 3 bases between. CDR3 sequence reads: CASSDINYGYTF. CDR3 in DNA: TGTGCCAGCAGTGACATTAACTATGGCTACACCTTC.

V usage is TRBV5-8 and J usage is TRBJ1-4; possibly TRBD1 for D (6 bases). CDR3 size: 17 residues. V lost 2 bases and J 8 bases, leaving 22 bases between the germline ends. Per germline, CDR1 SGHTS and CDR2 YDEGEE. The CDR3 is CASSFWVSRTAREKLFF. The CDR3 DNA sequence: TGTGCCAGCAGCTTTTGGGTCTCAAGGACAGCAAGGGAAAAACTGTTTTTT. The full variable domain, in which reference TRBV5-8 and TRBJ1-4 provide the parts outside the CDR3, is EAGVTQSPTHLIKTRGQQATLRCSPISGHTSVYWYQQALGLGLQFLLWYDEGEERNRGNFPPRFSGRQFPNYSSELNVNALELEDSALYLCASSFWVSRTAREKLFFGSGTQLSVL.

J is TRBJ2-5 and V is TRBV10-1, with TRBD1 as a possible D gene (6 bases). CDR1 and CDR2 from the germline V gene are WNHNN and SYGVQD (reference sequence). With 5 bases removed from V and 3 bases from J, the gap between germline ends came to 13 bases. This CDR3 is built from 14 residues. The CDR3 spells CASSPSGEEETQYF. CDR3 in DNA: TGCGCCAGCAGTCCTTCAGGGGAAGAAGAGACCCAGTACTTC.

This clone was seen only once. The chain is built from TRBV9 and TRBJ2-3, with 10 bases that match TRBD2. This CDR3 is 18 amino acids long. V dropped 1 base and J dropped 2; count of bases not matched to a gene: 10. Germline CDR1 reads SGDLS; CDR2 reads YYNGEE. The CDR3 region has the DNA TGTGCCAGCAGCGTATGGGATAGCGGGGGGTCTCCCACAGATACGCAGTATTTT. This encodes CASSVWDSGGSPTDTQYF.

The genes are TRBV18 and TRBJ1-2; 8 nucleotides align to TRBD1. The CDR3 has 14 residues. Germline-derived CDR1 and CDR2 are KGHSH and LQKENI. V shed 3 bases, J shed 7 bases, and the junction held 7 bases outside the gene matches. This CDR3 reads CASSPDREVGGYTF. The CDR3 nucleotides are TGTGCCAGCTCACCGGACAGGGAAGTTGGTGGCTACACCTTC.